This note documents a single T cell receptor (beta chain) sequence. Antigen unknown. Germline assignment: CDR1 LNHDA and CDR2 SQIVND (reference sequence). There are 12 residues in the CDR3. The germline V and J ends were trimmed by 4 bases and 10 bases, with 11 bases remaining between them. This sample was included in a study of radiation and T cells in renal cell carcinoma. Study results and caveats: Baseline intratumoral clonotype presence is unknown without pretreatment biopsies. From baseline, blood top tumor clonotypes peaked at 2 weeks post-radiation.

The data were produced by immunoSEQ multiplex PCR, yet TCRdb's version contains in-frame clones alone and is incomplete. The sample records tens of thousands of clones, about four fifths being singletons. Time point here: baseline pretreatment blood. Treatment denoted: 15 Gy SBRT to primary tumor, nephrectomy 4 weeks later. After SBRT, blood was collected at 2 and 4 weeks, plus baseline. The tumor was a clear cell renal cell carcinoma. The specimen was blood, collected from a patient whose treatment included radiotherapy and nephrectomy. The chain is built from TRBV19 and TRBJ2-1; possible D gene TRBD1, 5 bases. This clonotype originated in a man in his sixties with renal cell carcinoma. The chain's CDR3 is CASSTQGWEQFF. The CDR3 DNA sequence: TGTGCCAGTAGTACCCAGGGTTGGGAGCAGTTCTTC.